This T cell receptor beta chain derives from a study of cytomegalovirus exposure and HLA in healthy donors (dated by TCRdb to 2016 to 2017). Regarding the complete study: The 650 to 800 repertoires of the first cohort and the 120 or so validation repertoires were produced on the same platform, according to a later analysis. The study aimed to test whether cataloging public T cell receptors could reveal signatures of past pathogen exposure. A separate validation cohort of 100 to 150 different subjects was used in addition to the approximately 700-subject first cohort. To predict cytomegalovirus infection status, the study brought together high-throughput TCR immunosequencing, statistical association of individual TCRs with disease status, and machine learning.

The receptor library was made with the immunoSEQ multiplex PCR assay. Regarding the original processing steps: A statistical classification framework was built to diagnose cytomegalovirus status from the catalog of TCR beta chain sequences. TCRdb re-hosts the immuneACCESS table, in-frame sequences only. Its copies lack some clones; in the studies checked, an unresolved V gene accounts for under half of them, and the cause for the rest is not known. V and J calls and clone size are given by that table; D and trimming were obtained from the DNA. Recorded for this sample are 150,000 to 200,000 clones; around 84% of them occurred a single time. The ten largest make up roughly 6.5% of the sample. Notes on this clone: No antigen is known for it. No quality values exist for individual bases; no much larger clone is one base distant.

Trimming takes 7 bases from V and 0 bases from J, and the germline ends sit 11 bases apart. The CDR3 starts with the cysteine, ends with the phenylalanine, and has 13 residues. Of all the DNA, just the CDR3 is kept, 39 bases in frame from base 1. CDR1 is given as SGHRS and CDR2 as YFSETQ, both from the germline V gene. Paper-wide results and their limitations: In a later analysis, TCRs clustered in the first cohort were found to also tend to co-occur in the roughly 120 validation repertoires, with about 93% of cluster scores above 0. The classifier was reported to diagnose cytomegalovirus status with high specificity and sensitivity in both the original and validation cohorts. It was suggested by the authors that the approach could potentially be generalized to other disease states and immunological phenotypes. The study gave a list of 150 to 200 TCR beta chains associated with cytomegalovirus. The validation cohort had no HLA typing available for a later analysis, so co-occurrence within that cohort was assessed over all 120 or so repertoires. In vitro tests confirmed that a few of the cytomegalovirus-associated TCR beta chains recognize cytomegalovirus antigens. Across donors, most TCR sequences were observed very rarely, whereas some public TCRs were present in many individuals.

Donors formed part of the validation cohort, which comprised about 130 subjects and was distinct from the first cohort of under 750 subjects. This chain joins TRBV5-1 to TRBJ2-7; the D gene is perhaps TRBD2, on 5 matching bases. The sequence was obtained from a man aged 18 to 29 in good health and CMV-seropositive. Sequenced: PBMCs. Read as DNA, the sequence is TGCGCCAGCCATCTCGAGGGCTCCTACGAGCAGTACTTC. It specifies CASHLEGSYEQYF.